The clone carrying this TCR beta chain was detected a few times. A second PCR of 7 to 11 cycles used a sample-barcoded 5' primer and a J-beta primer mix. MiXCR, run by TCRdb on the 5' RACE reads, gives a single entry per CDR3 protein. The data show around 320,000 distinct CDR3 sequences, roughly 26% seen once. Germline V gene lookup returns CDR1 SGHRS and CDR2 YFSETQ. The CDR3 totals 16 residues. J lost 1 base, V lost 2 bases, and 6 bases had no gene match. The data originate from a study of blood T cells in healthy people across ages. The source is a woman aged 70 to 79 in good health. The V and J genes are TRBV5-1 and TRBJ2-3; 8 bases line up with TRBD1. Sequencing was carried out using blood. This CDR3 reads CASSFGSRGRTDTQYF. The CDR3 bases are TGCGCCAGCAGCTTCGGGAGCAGGGGGCGCACAGATACGCAGTATTTT. The full variable domain, with the rest looked up from reference TRBV5-1 and TRBJ2-3, is KAGVTQTPRYLIKTRGQQVTLSCSPISGHRSVSWYQQTPGQGLQFLFEYFSETQRNKGNFPGRFSGRQFSNSRSEMNVSTLELGDSALYLCASSFGSRGRTDTQYFGPGTRLTVL.